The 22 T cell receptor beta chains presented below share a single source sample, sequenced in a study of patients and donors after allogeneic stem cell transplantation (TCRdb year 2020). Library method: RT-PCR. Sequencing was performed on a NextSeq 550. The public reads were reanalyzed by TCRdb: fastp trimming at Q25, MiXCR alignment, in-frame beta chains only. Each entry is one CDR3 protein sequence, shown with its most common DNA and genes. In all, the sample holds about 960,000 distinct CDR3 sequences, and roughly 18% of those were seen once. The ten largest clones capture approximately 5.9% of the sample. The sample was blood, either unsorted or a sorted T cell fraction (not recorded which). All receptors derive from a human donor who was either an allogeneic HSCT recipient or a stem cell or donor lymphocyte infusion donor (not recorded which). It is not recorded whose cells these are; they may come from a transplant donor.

The CDR3: CASSFTGVGTGELFF. The CDR3 DNA sequence: TGTGCCAGCAGCTTTACAGGGGTCGGCACCGGGGAGCTGTTTTTT. The chain uses TRBV11-3 and TRBJ2-2; TRBD1 matches 7 bases. The germline gives CDR1 SGHNT, CDR2 YENEEA. The CDR3 length is 15 residues. The V gene end was trimmed by 3 bases and the J gene end by 4 bases; junction bases not matched to a gene: 5.

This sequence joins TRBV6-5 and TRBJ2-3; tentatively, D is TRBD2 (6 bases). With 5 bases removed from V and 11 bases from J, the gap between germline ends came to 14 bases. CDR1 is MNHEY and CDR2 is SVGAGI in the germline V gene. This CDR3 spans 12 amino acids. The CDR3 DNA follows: TGTGCCAGCAGTAACCAAAGGGACTGGCAGTATTTT. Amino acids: CASSNQRDWQYF.

Here the CDR3 DNA reads TGCAGTGCAAAATTGCCTAGCGGGGGGACAGATACGCAGTATTTT. Amino acids: CSAKLPSGGTDTQYF. V usage is TRBV20-1 and J usage is TRBJ2-3; 11 nucleotides line up with TRBD2. Per the germline V gene, CDR1 is DFQATT and CDR2 is SNEGSKA (reference sequence). CDR3 length equals 15 residues. With V trimmed by 6 bases and J by 3 bases, 8 bases remained unmatched.

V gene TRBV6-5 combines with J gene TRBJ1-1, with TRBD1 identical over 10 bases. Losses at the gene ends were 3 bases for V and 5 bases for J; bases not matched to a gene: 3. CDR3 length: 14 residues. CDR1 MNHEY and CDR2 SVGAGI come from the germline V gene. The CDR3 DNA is TGTGCCAGCAGTTATGGGGACAGGGGAACTGAAGCTTTCTTT. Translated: CASSYGDRGTEAFF.

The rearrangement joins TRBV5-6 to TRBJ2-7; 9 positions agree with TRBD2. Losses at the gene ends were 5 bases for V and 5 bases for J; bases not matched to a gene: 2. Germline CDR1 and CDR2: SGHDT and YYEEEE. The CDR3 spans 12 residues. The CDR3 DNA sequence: TGTGCCAGCAGGGTAGCGGGGGACGAGCAGTACTTC. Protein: CASRVAGDEQYF.

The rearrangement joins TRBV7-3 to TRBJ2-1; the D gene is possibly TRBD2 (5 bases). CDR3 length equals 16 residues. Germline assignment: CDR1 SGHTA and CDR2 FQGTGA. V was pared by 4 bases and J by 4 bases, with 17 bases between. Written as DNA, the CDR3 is TGTGCCAGCAGCTCCTTTCCGGGGTTGTCTTACAATGAGCAGTTCTTC. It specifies CASSSFPGLSYNEQFF. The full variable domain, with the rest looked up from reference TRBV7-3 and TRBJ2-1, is GAGVSQTPSNKVTEKGKYVELRCDPISGHTALYWYRQSLGQGPEFLIYFQGTGAADDSGLPNDRFFAVRPEGSVSTLKIQRTERGDSAVYLCASSSFPGLSYNEQFFGPGTRLTVL.

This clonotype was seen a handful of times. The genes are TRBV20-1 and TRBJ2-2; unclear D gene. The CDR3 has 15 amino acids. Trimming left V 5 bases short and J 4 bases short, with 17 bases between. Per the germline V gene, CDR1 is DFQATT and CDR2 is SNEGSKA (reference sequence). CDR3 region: CSASGPSLATGELFF. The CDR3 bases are TGCAGTGCTTCCGGACCCTCCCTTGCCACCGGGGAGCTGTTTTTT.

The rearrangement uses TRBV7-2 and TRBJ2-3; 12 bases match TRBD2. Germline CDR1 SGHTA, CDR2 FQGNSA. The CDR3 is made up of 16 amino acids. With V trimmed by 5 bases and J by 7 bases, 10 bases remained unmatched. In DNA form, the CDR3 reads TGTGCCAGCAGCCCCTCTAGACTAGCGGGGGTTAATACGCAGTATTTT. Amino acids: CASSPSRLAGVNTQYF.

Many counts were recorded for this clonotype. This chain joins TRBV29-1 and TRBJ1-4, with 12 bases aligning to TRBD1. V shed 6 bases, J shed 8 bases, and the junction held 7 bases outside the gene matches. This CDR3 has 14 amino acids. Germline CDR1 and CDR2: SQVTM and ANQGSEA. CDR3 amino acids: CSVKSGTGGEKLFF. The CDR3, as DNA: TGCAGCGTCAAAAGCGGGACAGGGGGCGAAAAACTGTTTTTT.

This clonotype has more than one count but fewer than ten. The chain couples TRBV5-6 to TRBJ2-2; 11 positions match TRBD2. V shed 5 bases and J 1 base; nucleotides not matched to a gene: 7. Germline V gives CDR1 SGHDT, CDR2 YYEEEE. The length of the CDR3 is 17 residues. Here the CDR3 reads CASSSDGLAGNTGELFF. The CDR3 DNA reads TGTGCCAGCAGTTCCGATGGACTAGCGGGGAACACCGGGGAGCTGTTTTTT. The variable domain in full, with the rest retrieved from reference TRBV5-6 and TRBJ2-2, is DAGVTQSPTHLIKTRGQQVTLRCSPKSGHDTVSWYQQALGQGPQFIFQYYEEEERQRGNFPDRFSGHQFPNYSSELNVNALLLGDSALYLCASSSDGLAGNTGELFFGEGSRLTVL.

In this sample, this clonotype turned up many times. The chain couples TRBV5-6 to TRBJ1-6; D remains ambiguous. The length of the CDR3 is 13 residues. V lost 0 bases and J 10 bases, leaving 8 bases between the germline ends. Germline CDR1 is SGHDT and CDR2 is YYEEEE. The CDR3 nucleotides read TGTGCCAGCAGCTTGGATCGATACTCACCCCTCCACTTT. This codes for CASSLDRYSPLHF.

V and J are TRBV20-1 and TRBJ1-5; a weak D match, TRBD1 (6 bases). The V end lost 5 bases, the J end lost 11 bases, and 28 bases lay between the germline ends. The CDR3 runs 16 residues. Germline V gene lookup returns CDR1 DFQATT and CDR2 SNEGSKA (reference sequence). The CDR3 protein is CSAPAPPGAPKWAQHF. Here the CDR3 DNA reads TGCAGTGCTCCCGCTCCTCCGGGGGCGCCTAAATGGGCCCAGCATTTT.

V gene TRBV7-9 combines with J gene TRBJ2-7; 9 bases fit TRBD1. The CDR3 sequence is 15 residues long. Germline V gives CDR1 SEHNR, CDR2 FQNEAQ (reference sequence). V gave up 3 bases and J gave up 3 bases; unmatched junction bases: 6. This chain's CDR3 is CASSFVDRGVYEQYF. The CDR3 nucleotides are TGTGCCAGCAGCTTCGTTGACAGGGGGGTCTACGAGCAGTACTTC.

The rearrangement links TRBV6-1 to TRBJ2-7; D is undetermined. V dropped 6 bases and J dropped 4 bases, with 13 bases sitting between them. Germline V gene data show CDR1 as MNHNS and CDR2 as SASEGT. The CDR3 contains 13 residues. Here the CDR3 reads CASSPLPPYEQYF. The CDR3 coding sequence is TGTGCCAGCAGCCCCCTTCCCCCTTACGAGCAGTACTTC.

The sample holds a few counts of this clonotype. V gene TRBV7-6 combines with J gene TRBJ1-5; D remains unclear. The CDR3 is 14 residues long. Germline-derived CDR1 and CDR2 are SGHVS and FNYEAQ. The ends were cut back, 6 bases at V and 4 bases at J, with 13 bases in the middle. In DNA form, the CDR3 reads TGTGCCAGCAGGGGGTTGGGTCGTAATCAGCCCCAGCATTTT. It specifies CASRGLGRNQPQHF.

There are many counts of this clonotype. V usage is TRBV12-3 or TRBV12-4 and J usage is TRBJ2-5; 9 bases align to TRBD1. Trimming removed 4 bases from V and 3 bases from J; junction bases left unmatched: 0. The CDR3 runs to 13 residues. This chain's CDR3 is CASSWDREETQYF. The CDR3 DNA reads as TGTGCCAGCAGTTGGGACAGGGAAGAGACCCAGTACTTC.

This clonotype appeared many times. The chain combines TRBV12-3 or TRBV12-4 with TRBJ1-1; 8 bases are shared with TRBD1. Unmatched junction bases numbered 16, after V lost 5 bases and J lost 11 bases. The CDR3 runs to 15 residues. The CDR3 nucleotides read TGTGCCAGCAGTCCTACCCTAAGGACAGGGAACTACGCTTTCTTT. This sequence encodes CASSPTLRTGNYAFF.

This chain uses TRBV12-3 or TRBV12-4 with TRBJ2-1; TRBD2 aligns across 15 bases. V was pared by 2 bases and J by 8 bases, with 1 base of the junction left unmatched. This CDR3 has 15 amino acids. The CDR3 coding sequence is TGTGCCAGCAGTTTACGGACTAGCGGGAGGGATGAGCAGTTCTTC. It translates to CASSLRTSGRDEQFF.

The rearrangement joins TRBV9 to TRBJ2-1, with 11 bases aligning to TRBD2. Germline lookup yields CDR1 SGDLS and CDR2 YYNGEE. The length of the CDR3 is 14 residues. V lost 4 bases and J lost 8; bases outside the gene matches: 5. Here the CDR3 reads CASSTSGSWDEQFF. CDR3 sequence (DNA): TGTGCCAGCAGCACTAGCGGGAGTTGGGATGAGCAGTTCTTC.

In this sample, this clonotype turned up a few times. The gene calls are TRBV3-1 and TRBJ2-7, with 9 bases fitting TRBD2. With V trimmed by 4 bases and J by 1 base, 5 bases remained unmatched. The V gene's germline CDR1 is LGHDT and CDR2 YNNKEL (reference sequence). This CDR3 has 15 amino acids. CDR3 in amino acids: CASSLRTSVSYEQYF. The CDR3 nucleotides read TGTGCCAGCAGCCTGAGGACTAGCGTTTCCTACGAGCAGTACTTC.

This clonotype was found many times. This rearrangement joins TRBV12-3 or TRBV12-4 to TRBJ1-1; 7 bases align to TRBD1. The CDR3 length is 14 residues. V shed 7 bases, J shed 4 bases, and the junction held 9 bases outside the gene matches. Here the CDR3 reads CASNLGGAATEAFF. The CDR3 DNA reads TGTGCCAGCAACTTAGGGGGCGCGGCCACTGAAGCTTTCTTT.

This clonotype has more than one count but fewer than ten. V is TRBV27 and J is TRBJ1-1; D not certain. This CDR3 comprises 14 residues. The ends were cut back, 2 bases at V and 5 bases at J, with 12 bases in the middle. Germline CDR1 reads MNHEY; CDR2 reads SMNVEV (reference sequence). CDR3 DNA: TGTGCCAGCAGTTTAATGTTAGGCCAAACTGAAGCTTTCTTT. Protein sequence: CASSLMLGQTEAFF.